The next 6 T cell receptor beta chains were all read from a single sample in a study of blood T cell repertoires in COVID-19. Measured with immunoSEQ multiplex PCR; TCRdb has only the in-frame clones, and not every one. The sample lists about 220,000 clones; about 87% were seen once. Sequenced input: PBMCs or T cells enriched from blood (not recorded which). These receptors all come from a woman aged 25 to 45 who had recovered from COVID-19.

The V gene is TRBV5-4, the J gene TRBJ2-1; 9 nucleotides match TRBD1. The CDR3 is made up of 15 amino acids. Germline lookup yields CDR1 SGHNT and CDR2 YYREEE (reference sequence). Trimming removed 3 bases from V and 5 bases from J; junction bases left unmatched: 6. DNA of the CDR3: TGTGCCAGCAGCTCTCCGGGACAGGGCCACAATGAGCAGTTCTTC. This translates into CASSSPGQGHNEQFF.

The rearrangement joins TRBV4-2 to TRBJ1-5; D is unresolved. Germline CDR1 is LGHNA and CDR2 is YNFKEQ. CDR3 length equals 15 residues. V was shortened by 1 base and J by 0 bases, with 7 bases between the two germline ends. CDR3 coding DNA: TGTGCCAGCAGCCAAGGAGGGAATAGCAATCAGCCCCAGCATTTT. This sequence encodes CASSQGGNSNQPQHF.

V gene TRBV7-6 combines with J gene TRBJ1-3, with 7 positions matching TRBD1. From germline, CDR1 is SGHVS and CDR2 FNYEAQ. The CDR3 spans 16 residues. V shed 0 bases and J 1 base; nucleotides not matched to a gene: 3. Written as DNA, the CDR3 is TGTGCCAGCAGCTTAGCCCTGGGACAGTCTGGAAACACCATATATTTT. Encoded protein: CASSLALGQSGNTIYF.

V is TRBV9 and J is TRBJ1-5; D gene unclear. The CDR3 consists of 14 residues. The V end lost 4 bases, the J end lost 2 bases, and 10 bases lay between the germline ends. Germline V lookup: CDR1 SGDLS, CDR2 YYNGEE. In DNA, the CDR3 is TGTGCCAGCAGCCCGGACGGGGGCAATCAGCCCCAGCATTTT. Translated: CASSPDGGNQPQHF.

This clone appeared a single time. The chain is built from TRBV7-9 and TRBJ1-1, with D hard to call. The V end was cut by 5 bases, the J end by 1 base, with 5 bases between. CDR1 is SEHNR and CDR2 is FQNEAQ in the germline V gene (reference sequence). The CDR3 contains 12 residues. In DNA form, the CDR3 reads TGTGCCAGCAGCAACAGGAACACTGAAGCTTTCTTT. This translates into CASSNRNTEAFF.

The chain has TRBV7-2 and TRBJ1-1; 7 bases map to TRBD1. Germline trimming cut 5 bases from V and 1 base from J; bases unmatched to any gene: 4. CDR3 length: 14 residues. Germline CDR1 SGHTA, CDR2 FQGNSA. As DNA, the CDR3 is TGTGCCAGCAGCCCACAGGGGTGGAACACTGAAGCTTTCTTT. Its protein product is CASSPQGWNTEAFF. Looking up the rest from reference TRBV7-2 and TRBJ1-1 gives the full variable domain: GAGVSQSPSNKVTEKGKDVELRCDPISGHTALYWYRQSLGQGLEFLIYFQGNSAPDKSGLPSDRFSAERTGGSVSTLTIQRTQQEDSAVYLCASSPQGWNTEAFFGQGTRLTVV.